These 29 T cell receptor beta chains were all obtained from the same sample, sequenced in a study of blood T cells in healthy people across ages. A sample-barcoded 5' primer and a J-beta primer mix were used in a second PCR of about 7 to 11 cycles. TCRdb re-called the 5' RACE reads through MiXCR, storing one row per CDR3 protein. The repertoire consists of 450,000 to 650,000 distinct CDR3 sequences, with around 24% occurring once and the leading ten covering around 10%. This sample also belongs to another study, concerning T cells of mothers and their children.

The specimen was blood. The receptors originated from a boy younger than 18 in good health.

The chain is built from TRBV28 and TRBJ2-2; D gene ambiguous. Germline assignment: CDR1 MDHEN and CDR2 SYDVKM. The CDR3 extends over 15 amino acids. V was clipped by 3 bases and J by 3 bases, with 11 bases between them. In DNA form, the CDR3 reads TGTGCCAGCAGTTTCGGCAGGTCCTACACCGGGGAGCTGTTTTTT. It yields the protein CASSFGRSYTGELFF.

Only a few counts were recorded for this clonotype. In nucleotides, the CDR3 is TGCAGCTCCAGACAGGCGCTAGGGTCTCCGGAGACCCAGTACTTC. Translating gives CSSRQALGSPETQYF. The chain is built from TRBV29-1 and TRBJ2-5; the D gene is possibly TRBD1 (6 bases). CDR1 is SQVTM, CDR2 ANQGSEA, per germline. V lost 8 bases and J lost 5, with 24 bases in between. The CDR3 is 15 amino acids.

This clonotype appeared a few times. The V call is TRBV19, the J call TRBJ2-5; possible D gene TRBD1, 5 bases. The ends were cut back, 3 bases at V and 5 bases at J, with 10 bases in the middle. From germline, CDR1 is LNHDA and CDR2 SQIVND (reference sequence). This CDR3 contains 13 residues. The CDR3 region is CASSMVGAETQYF. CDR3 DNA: TGTGCCAGTAGTATGGTAGGGGCGGAGACCCAGTACTTC.

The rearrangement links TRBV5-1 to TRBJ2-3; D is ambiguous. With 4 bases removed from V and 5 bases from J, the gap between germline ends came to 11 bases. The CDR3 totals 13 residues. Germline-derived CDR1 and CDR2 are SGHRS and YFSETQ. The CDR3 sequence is CASSTYTQDTQYF. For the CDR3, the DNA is TGCGCCAGCAGCACCTATACACAAGATACGCAGTATTTT.

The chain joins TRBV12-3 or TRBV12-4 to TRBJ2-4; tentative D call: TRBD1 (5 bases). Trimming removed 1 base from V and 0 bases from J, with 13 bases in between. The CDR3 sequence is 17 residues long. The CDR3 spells CASSLVEGVVAKNIQYF. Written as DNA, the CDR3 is TGTGCCAGCAGTTTAGTGGAAGGGGTGGTAGCCAAAAACATTCAGTACTTC.

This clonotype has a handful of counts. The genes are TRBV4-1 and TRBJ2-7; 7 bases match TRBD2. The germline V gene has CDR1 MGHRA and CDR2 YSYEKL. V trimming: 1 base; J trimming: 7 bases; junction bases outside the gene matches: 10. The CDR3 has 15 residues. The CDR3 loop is CASSQVPGRAGEQYF. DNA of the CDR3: TGCGCCAGCAGCCAAGTTCCAGGCCGAGCGGGAGAGCAGTACTTC.

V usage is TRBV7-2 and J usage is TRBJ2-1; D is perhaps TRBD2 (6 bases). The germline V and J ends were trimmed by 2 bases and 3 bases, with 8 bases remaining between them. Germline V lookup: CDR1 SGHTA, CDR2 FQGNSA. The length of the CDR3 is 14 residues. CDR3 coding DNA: TGTGCCAGCAGCTTAACGCGGGGCTACAATGAGCAGTTCTTC. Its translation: CASSLTRGYNEQFF.

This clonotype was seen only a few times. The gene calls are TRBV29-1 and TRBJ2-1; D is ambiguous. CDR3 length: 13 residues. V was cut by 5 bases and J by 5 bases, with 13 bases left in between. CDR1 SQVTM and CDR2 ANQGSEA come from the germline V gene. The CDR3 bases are TGCAGCGTTCTGGCCCGTCGCAACAATGAGCAGTTCTTC. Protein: CSVLARRNNEQFF.

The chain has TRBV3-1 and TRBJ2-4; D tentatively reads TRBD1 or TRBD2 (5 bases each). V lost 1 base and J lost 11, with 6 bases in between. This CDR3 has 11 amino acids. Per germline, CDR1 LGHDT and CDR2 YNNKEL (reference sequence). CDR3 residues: CASSQGGFQYF. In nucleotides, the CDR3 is TGTGCCAGCAGCCAAGGGGGGTTTCAGTACTTC. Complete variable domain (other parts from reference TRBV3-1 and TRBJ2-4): DTAVSQTPKYLVTQMGNDKSIKCEQNLGHDTMYWYKQDSKKFLKIMFSYNNKELIINETVPNRFSPKSPDKAHLNLHINSLELGDSAVYFCASSQGGFQYFGAGTRLSVL.

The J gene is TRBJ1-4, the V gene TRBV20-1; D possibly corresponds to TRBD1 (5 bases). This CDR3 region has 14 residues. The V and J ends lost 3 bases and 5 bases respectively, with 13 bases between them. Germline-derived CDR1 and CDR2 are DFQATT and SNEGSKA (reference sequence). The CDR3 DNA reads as TGCAGTGCTAGCCCCACAGGTAGAAATGAAAAACTGTTTTTT. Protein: CSASPTGRNEKLFF.

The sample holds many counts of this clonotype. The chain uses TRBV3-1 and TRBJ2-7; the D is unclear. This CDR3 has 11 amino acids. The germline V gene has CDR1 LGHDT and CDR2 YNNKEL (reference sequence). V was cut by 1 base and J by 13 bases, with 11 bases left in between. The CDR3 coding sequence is TGTGCCAGCAGCCAAGTCCGCAGCCTTTACTTC. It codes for CASSQVRSLYF.

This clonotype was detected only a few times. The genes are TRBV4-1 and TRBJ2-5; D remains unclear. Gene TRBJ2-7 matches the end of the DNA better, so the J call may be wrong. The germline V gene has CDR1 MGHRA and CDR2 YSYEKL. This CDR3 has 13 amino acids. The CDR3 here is CASSPETSYEQYF. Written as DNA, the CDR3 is TGCGCCAGCAGCCCAGAGACATCCTACGAGCAGTACTTC.

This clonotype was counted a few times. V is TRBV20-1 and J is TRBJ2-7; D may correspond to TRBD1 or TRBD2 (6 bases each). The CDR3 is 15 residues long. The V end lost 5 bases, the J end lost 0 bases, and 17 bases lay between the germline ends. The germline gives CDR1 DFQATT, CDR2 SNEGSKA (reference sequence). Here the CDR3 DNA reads TGCAGTGCTTCTATTGCGGGACACAGCTCCTACGAGCAGTACTTC. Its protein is CSASIAGHSSYEQYF.

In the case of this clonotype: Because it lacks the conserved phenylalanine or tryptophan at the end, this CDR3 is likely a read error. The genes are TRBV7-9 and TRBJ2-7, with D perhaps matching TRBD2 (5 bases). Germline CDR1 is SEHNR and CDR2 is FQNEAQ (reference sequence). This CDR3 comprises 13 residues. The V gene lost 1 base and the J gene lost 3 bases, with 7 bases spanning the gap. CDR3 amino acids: CASSLDGIYEQYS. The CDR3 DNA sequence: TGTGCCAGCAGCTTAGACGGGATCTACGAGCAGTACTCC.

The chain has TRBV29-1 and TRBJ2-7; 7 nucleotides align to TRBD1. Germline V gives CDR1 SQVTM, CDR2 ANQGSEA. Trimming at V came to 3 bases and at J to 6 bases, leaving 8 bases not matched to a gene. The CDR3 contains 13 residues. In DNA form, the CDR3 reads TGCAGCGTTGAGACAAGGGGGCCGGGCGAGCAGTACTTC. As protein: CSVETRGPGEQYF.

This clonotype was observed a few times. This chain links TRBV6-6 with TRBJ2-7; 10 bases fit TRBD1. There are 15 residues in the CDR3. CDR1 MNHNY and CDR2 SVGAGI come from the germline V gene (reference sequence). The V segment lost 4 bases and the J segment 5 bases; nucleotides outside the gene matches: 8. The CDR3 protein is CASSSDRGRRDEQYF. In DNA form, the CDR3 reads TGTGCCAGCAGTTCCGACAGGGGGCGACGGGACGAGCAGTACTTC.

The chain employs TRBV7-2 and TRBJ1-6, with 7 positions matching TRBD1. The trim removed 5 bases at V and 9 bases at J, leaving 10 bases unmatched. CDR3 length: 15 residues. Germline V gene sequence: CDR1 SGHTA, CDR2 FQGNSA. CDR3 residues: CASSELNQGGSPLHF. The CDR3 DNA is TGTGCCAGCAGCGAACTTAATCAGGGGGGTTCACCCCTCCACTTT.

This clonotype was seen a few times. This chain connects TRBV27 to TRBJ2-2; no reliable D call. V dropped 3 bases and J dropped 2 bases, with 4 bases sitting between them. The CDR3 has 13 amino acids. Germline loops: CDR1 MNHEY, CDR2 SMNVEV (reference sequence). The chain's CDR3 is CASSLFNTGELFF. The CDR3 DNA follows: TGTGCCAGCAGTTTGTTCAACACCGGGGAGCTGTTTTTT.

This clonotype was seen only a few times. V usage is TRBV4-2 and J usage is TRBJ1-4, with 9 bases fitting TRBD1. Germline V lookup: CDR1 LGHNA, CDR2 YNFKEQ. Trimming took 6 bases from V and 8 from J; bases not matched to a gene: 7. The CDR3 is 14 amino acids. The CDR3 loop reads CASRPGQGPEKLFF. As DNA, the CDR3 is TGTGCCAGCAGACCGGGACAGGGACCGGAAAAACTGTTTTTT.

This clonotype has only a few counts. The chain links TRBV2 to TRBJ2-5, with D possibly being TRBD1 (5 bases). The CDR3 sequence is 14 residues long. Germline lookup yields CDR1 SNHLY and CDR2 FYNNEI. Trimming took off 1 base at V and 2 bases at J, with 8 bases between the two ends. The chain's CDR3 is CASSEVWTQETQYF. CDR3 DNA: TGTGCCAGCAGTGAAGTGTGGACACAAGAGACCCAGTACTTC.

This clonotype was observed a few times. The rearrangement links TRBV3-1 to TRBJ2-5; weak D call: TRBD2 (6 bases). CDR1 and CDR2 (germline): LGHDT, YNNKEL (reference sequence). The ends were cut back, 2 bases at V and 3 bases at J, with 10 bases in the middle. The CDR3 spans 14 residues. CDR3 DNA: TGTGCCAGCAGCCAAATCGGCGGGAAAGAGACCCAGTACTTC. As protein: CASSQIGGKETQYF.

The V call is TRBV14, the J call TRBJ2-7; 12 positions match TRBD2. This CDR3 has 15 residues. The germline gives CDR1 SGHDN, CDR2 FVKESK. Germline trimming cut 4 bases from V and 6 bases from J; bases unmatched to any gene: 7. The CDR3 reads CASSLTGLAGIEQYF. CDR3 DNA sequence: TGTGCCAGCAGCCTAACCGGACTAGCGGGGATCGAGCAGTACTTC. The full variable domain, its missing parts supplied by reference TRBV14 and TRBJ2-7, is EAGVTQFPSHSVIEKGQTVTLRCDPISGHDNLYWYRRVMGKEIKFLLHFVKESKQDESGMPNNRFLAERTGGTYSTLKVQPAELEDSGVYFCASSLTGLAGIEQYFGPGTRLTVT.

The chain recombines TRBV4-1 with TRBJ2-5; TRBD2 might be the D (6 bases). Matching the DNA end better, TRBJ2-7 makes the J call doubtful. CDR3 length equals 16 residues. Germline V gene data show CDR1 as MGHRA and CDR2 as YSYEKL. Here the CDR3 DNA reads TGCGCCAGCAGCCAAGCCCCCGGGACTTCGATCTACGAGCAGTACTTC. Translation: CASSQAPGTSIYEQYF.

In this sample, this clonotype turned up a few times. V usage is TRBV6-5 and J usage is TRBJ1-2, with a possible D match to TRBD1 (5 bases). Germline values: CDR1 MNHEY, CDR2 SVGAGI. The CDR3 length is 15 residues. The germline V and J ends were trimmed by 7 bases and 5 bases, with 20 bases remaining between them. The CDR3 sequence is CASTPSGFSRYGYTF. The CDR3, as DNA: TGTGCCAGCACTCCCTCAGGGTTTTCTCGGTATGGCTACACCTTC.

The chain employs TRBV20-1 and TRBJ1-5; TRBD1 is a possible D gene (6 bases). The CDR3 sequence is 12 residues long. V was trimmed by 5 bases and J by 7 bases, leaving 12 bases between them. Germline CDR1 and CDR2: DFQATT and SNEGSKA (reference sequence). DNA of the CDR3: TGCAGTGCTTCAACAGGGCCCCAGCCCCAGCATTTT. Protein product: CSASTGPQPQHF.

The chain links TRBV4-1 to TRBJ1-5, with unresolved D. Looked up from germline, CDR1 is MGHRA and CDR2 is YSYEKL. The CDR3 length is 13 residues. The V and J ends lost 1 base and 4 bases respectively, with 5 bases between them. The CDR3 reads CASSQGINQPQHF. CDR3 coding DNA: TGCGCCAGCAGCCAAGGAATAAATCAGCCCCAGCATTTT.

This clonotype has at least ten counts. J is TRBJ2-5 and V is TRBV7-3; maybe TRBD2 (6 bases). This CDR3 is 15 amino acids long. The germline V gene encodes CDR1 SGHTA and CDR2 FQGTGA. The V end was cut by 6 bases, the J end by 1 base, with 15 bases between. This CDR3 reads CASSRKAGIQETQYF. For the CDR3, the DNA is TGTGCCAGCAGTAGAAAGGCGGGGATCCAAGAGACCCAGTACTTC. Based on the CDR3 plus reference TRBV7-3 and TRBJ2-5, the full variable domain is GAGVSQTPSNKVTEKGKYVELRCDPISGHTALYWYRQSLGQGPEFLIYFQGTGAADDSGLPNDRFFAVRPEGSVSTLKIQRTERGDSAVYLCASSRKAGIQETQYFGPGTRLLVL.

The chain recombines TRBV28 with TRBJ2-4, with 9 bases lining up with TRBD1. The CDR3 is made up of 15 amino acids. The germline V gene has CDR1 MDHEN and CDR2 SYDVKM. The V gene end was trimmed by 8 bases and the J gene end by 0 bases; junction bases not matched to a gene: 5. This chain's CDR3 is CASSTGGVAKNIQYF. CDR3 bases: TGTGCCAGCTCCACAGGGGGCGTAGCCAAAAACATTCAGTACTTC.

The CDR3 region is CASSPRTSASSYNEQFF. The DNA for the CDR3 is TGTGCCAGCAGTCCCCGGACTAGCGCCAGCTCCTACAATGAGCAGTTCTTC. The V call is TRBV28, the J call TRBJ2-1, with 9 bases aligning to TRBD2. J was trimmed by 0 bases and V by 5 bases; bases with no gene match: 8. Germline CDR1 is MDHEN and CDR2 is SYDVKM. The CDR3 totals 17 residues.